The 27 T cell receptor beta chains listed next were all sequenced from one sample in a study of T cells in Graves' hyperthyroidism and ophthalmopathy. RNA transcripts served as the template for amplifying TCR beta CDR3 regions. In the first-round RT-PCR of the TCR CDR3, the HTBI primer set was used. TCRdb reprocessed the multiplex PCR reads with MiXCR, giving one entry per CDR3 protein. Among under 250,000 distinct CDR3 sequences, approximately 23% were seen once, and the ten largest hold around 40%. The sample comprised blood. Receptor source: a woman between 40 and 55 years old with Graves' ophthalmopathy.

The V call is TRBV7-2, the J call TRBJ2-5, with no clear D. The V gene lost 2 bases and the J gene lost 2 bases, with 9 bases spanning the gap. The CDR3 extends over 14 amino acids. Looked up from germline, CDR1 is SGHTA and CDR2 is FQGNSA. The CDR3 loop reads CASSLNAAQETQYF. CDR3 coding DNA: TGTGCCAGCAGCTTAAATGCGGCGCAAGAGACCCAGTACTTC.

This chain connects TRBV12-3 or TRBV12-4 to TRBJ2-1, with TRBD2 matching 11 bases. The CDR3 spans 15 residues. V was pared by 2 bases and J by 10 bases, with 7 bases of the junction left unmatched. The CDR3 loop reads CASSLSSGGAGEQFF. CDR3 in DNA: TGTGCCAGCAGTTTAAGTAGCGGGGGGGCTGGGGAGCAGTTCTTC.

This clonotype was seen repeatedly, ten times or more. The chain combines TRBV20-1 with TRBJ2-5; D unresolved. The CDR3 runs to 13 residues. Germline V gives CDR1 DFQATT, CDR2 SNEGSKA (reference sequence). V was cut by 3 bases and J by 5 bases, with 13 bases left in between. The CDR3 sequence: CSARVSSSETQYF. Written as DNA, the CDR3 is TGCAGTGCTAGGGTCTCTAGTAGCGAGACCCAGTACTTC.

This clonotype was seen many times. CDR3 protein: CASSFRTGEVPEGFETQYF. In DNA form, the CDR3 reads TGTGCCAGCAGTTTTCGTACAGGGGAGGTTCCGGAGGGGTTTGAGACCCAGTACTTC. The genes are TRBV28 and TRBJ2-5; TRBD1 is a possible D gene (7 bases). Germline V gene data show CDR1 as MDHEN and CDR2 as SYDVKM. V lost 3 bases and J lost 5, with 28 bases in between. The CDR3 consists of 19 residues.

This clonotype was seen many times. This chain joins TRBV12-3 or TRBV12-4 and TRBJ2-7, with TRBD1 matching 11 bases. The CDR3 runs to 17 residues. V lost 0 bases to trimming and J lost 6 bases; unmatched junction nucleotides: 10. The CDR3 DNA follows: TGTGCCAGCAGTTTAGCTCTGGACAGGGGGCCTTCTCGCGAGCAGTACTTC. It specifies CASSLALDRGPSREQYF.

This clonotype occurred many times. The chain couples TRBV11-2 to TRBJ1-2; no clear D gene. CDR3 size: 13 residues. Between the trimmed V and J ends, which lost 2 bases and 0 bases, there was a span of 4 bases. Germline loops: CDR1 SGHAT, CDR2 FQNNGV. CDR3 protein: CASSLQSNYGYTF. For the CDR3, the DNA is TGTGCCAGCAGCTTACAATCTAACTATGGCTACACCTTC.

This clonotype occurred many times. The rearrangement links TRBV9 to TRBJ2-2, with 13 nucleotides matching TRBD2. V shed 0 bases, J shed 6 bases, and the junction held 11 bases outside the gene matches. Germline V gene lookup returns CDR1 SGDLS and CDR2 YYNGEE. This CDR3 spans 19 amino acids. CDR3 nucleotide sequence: TGTGCCAGCAGCGTAGAACTAGCGGGAGGGCCGTTGGACGCCGGGGAGCTGTTTTTT. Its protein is CASSVELAGGPLDAGELFF.

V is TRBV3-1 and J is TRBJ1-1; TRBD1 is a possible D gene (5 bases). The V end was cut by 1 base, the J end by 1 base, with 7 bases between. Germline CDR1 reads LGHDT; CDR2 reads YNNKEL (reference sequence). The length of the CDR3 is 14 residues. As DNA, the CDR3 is TGTGCCAGCAGCCAAGCTGGGGCGAACACTGAAGCTTTCTTT. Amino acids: CASSQAGANTEAFF.

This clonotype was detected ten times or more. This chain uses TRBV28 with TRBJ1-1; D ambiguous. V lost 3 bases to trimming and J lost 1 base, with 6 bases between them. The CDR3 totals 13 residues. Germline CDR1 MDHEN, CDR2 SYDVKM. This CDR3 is CASSFRRNTEAFF. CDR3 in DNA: TGTGCCAGCAGTTTTCGCCGGAACACTGAAGCTTTCTTT.

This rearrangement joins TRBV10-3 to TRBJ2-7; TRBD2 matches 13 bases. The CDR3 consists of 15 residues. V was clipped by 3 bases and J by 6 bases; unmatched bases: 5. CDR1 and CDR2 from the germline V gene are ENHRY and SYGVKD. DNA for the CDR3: TGTGCCATCAGTGAAAAAGGACTAGCGGGAGTCGAGCAGTACTTC. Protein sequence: CAISEKGLAGVEQYF.

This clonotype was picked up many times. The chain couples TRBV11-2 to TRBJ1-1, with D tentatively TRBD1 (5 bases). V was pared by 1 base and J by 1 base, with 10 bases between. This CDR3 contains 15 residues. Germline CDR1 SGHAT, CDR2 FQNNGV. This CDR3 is CASSLGGLGNTEAFF. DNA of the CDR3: TGTGCCAGCAGCTTAGGGGGACTGGGGAACACTGAAGCTTTCTTT.

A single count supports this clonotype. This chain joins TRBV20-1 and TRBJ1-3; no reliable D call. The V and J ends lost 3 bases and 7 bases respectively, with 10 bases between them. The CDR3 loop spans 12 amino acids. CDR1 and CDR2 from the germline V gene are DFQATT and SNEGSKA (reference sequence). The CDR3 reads CSASRFGNTIYF. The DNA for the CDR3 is TGCAGTGCTAGCAGGTTCGGGAACACCATATATTTT.

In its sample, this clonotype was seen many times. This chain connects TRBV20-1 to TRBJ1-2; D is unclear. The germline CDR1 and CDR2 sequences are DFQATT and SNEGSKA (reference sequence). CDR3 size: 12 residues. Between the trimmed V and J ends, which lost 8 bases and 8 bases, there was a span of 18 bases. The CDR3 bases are TGCAGTCCTCAGATCGGGTTCTTGGGCTACACCTTC. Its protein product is CSPQIGFLGYTF.

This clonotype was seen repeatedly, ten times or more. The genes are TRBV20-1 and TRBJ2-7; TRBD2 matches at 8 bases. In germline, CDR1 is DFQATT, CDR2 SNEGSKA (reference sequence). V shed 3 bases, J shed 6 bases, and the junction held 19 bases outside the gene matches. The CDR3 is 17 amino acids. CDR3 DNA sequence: TGCAGTGCTAGCTTACAGCGGGAGACCTGGAAGGGGGGCGAGCAGTACTTC. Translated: CSASLQRETWKGGEQYF.

The CDR3 DNA reads as TGTGCCAGCAGCCCCCGGAGTGTGGCAGGACCCTTCTACGAGCAGTACTTC. Translating gives CASSPRSVAGPFYEQYF. This chain links TRBV11-1 with TRBJ2-7; D unresolved. V dropped 5 bases and J dropped 3 bases, with 23 bases sitting between them. The CDR3 runs to 17 residues. The germline V gene has CDR1 SGHAT and CDR2 FQDESV (reference sequence).

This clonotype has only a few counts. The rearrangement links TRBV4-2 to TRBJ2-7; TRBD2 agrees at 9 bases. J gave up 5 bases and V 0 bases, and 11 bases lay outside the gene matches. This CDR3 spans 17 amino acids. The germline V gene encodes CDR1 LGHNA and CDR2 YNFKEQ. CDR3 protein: CASSQDHPSGIPHEQYF. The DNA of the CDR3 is TGTGCCAGCAGCCAAGATCATCCTAGCGGGATCCCTCACGAGCAGTACTTC.

For the CDR3, the DNA is TGTGCCAGCAGCTACAGGACTAGCGTAAACGAGCAGTACTTC. Amino acid sequence: CASSYRTSVNEQYF. V usage is TRBV7-8 and J usage is TRBJ2-7, with 9 bases aligning to TRBD2. The CDR3 loop spans 14 amino acids. With V trimmed by 4 bases and J by 5 bases, 6 bases remained unmatched. In germline, CDR1 is SGHVS, CDR2 FQNEAQ.

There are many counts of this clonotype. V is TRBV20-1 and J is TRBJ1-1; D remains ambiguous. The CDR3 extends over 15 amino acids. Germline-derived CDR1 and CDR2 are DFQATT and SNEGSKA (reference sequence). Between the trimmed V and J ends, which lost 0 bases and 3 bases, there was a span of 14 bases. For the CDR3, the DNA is TGCAGTGCTAGAGATCGAAGGTATTTAGACACTGAAGCTTTCTTT. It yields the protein CSARDRRYLDTEAFF.

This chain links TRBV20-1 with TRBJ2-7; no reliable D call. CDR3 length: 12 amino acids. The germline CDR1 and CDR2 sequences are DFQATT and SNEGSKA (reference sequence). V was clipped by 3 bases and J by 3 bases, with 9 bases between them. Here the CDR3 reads CSARAQDYEQYF. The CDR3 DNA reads TGCAGTGCTAGGGCCCAGGACTACGAGCAGTACTTC.

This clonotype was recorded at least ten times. In DNA, the CDR3 is TGTGCCAGCAGCGCAACTTTGGGCCGACAGGGGGAAAGTCAGCCCCAGCATTTT. Translated: CASSATLGRQGESQPQHF. J is TRBJ1-5 and V is TRBV5-6; 9 bases are a match to TRBD1. The CDR3 spans 18 residues. V was pared by 4 bases and J by 6 bases, with 17 bases of the junction left unmatched. CDR1 and CDR2 (germline): SGHDT, YYEEEE.

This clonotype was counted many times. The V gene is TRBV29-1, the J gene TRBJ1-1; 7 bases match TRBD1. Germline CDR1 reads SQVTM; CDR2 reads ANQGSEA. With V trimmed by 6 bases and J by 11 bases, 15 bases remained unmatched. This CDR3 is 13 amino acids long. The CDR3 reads CSVGGQNQRWAFF. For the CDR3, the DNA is TGCAGCGTAGGGGGACAGAATCAACGATGGGCTTTCTTT.

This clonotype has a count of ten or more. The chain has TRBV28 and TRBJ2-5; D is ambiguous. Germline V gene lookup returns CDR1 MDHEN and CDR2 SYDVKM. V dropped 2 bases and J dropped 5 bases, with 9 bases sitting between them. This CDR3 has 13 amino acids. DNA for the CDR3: TGTGCCAGCAGTTTACCTGGACGGGAGACCCAGTACTTC. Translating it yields CASSLPGRETQYF. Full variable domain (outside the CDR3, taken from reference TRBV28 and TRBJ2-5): DVKVTQSSRYLVKRTGEKVFLECVQDMDHENMFWYRQDPGLGLRLIYFSYDVKMKEKGDIPEGYSVSREKKERFSLILESASTNQTSMYLCASSLPGRETQYFGPGTRLLVL.

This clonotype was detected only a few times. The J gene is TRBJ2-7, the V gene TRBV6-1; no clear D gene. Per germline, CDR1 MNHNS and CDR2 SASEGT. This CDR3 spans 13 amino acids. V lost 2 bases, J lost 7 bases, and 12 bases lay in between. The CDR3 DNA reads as TGTGCCAGCAGTGAAACCGGGCAGTGGGAGCAGTACTTC. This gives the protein CASSETGQWEQYF.

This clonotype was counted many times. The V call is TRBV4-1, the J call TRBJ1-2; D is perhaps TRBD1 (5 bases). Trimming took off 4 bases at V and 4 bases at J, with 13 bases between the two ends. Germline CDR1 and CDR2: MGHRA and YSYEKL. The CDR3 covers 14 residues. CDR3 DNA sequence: TGCGCCAGCAGCCCTAGGGACGACAGCTATGGCTACACCTTC. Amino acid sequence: CASSPRDDSYGYTF.

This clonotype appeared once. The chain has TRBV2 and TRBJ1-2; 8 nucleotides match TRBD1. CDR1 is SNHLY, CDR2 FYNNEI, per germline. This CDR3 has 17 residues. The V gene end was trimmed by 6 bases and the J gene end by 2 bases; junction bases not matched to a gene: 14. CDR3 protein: CASRERQRGQGNYGYTF. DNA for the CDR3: TGTGCCAGCAGAGAACGCCAAAGAGGACAGGGAAACTATGGCTACACCTTC.

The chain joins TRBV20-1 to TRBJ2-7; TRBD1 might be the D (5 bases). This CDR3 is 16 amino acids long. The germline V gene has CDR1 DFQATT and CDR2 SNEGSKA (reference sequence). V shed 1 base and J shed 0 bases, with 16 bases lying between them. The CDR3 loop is CSARGPDRPISYEQYF. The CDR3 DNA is TGCAGTGCTAGAGGCCCAGACAGACCAATCTCCTACGAGCAGTACTTC.

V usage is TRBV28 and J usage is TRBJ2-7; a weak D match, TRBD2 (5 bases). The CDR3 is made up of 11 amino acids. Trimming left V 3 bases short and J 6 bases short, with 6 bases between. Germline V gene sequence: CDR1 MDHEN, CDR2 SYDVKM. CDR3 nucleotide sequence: TGTGCCAGCAGTTTTGAGGGCGAGCAGTACTTC. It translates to CASSFEGEQYF.